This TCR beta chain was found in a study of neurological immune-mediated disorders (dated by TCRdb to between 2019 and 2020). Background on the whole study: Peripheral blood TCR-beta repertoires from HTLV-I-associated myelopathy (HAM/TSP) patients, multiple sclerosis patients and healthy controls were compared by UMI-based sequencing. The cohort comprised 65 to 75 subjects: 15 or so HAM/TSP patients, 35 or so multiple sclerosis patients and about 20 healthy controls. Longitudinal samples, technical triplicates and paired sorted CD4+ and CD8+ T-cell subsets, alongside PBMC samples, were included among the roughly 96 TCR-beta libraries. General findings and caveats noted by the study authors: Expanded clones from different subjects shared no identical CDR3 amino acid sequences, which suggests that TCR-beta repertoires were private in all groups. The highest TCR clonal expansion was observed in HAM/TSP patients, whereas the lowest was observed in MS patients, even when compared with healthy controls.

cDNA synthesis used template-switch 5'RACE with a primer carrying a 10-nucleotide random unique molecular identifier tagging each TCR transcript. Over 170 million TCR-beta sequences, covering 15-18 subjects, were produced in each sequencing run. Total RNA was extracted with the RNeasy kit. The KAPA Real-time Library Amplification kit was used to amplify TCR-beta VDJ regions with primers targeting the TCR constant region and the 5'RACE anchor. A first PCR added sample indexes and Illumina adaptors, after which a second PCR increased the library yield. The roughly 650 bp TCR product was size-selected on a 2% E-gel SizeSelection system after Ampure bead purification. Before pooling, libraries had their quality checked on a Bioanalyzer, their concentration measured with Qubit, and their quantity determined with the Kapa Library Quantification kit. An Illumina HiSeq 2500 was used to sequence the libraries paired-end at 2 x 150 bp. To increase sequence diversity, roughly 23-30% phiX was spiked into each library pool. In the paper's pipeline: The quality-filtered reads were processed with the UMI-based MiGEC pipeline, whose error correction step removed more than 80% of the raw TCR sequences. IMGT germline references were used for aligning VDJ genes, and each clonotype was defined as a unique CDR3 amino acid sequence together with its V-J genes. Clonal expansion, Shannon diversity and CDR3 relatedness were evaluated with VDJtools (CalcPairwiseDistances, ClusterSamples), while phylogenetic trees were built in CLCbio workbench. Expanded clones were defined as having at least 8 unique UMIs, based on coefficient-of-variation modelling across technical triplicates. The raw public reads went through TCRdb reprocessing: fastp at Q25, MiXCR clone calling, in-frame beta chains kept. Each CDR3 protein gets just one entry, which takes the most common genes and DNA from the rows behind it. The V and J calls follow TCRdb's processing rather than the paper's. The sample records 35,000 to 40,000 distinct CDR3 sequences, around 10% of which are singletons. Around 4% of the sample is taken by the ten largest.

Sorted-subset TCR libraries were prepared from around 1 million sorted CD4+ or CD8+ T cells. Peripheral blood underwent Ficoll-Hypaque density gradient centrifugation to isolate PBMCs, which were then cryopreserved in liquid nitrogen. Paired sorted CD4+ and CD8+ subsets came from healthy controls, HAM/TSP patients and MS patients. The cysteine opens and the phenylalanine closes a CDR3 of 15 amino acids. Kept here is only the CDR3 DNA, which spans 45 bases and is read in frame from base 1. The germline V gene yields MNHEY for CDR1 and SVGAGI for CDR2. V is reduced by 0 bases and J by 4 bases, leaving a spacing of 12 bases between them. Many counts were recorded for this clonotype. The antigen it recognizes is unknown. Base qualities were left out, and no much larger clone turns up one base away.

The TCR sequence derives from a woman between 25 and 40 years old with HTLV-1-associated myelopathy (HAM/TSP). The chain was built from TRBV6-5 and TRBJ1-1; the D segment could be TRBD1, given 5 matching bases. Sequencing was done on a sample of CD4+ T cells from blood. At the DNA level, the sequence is TGTGCCAGCAGTTACTCGAGTTCAGGGCGCACTGAAGCTTTCTTT. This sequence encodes CASSYSSSGRTEAFF.